This T cell receptor (beta chain) came from a study of technical replicates of blood from several donors. Using immunoSEQ multiplex PCR, the repertoire was profiled, and TCRdb retains in-frame clones only, with some absent. The table lists 98,000 or so clones, approximately 96% of them singletons. V lost 4 bases to trimming and J lost 2 bases; unmatched junction nucleotides: 5. CDR3 length equals 15 residues. Germline CDR1 is LGHNA and CDR2 is YNFKEQ. Sequencing was carried out using T cells isolated from PBMCs. This chain uses TRBV4-2 with TRBJ1-5; 7 bases line up with TRBD1. This receptor was obtained from a human donor in good health. The CDR3 loop reads CASSPQGERNQPQHF. As DNA, the CDR3 is TGTGCCAGCAGCCCTCAGGGGGAACGCAATCAGCCCCAGCATTTT.